A single sample gave rise to the 14 T cell receptor beta chains below, sequenced in a study of Ad26.COV2.S vaccination and SARS-CoV-2 variants. TCRdb keeps only in-frame clones here, not all; method: immunoSEQ multiplex PCR. The sample includes some 640,000 clones, roughly 90% of them seen just once. As for treatment: around 19 received Ad26.COV2.S at low or high dose, single or two shots; a few received placebo; per-sample allocation not given. Day 63 after the first injection of vaccine or placebo was the sampling time. The specimen comprised peripheral blood, sampled in a trial of Ad26.COV2.S vaccine versus placebo. The receptor set was obtained from a person between 18 and 60 years old who received the Ad26.COV2.S COVID-19 vaccine or a placebo.

This sequence joins TRBV27 and TRBJ2-7; 8 bases fit TRBD2. V shed 2 bases, J shed 7 bases, and the junction held 13 bases outside the gene matches. This CDR3 spans 16 amino acids. Germline CDR1 MNHEY, CDR2 SMNVEV (reference sequence). The CDR3 nucleotides are TGTGCCAGCAGTTTACCCCCGGGACTAGGATCCCAAGAGCAGTACTTC. Its protein product is CASSLPPGLGSQEQYF.

The chain uses TRBV19 and TRBJ2-7; perhaps TRBD2 as D (6 bases). Germline CDR1 reads LNHDA; CDR2 reads SQIVND (reference sequence). V was shortened by 4 bases and J by 4 bases, with 14 bases between the two germline ends. This CDR3 has 14 amino acids. The CDR3 protein is CASSTAVEGYEQYF. As DNA, the CDR3 is TGTGCCAGTAGTACAGCCGTGGAGGGGTACGAGCAGTACTTC.

The chain is built from TRBV18 and TRBJ2-1; D gene ambiguous. The germline CDR1 and CDR2 sequences are KGHSH and LQKENI. The CDR3 is 14 residues long. With 6 bases removed from V and 2 bases from J, the gap between germline ends came to 11 bases. CDR3 sequence: CASSRTSTYNEQFF. The CDR3 region has the DNA TGTGCCAGCTCCCGGACGAGTACCTACAATGAGCAGTTCTTC.

V usage is TRBV10-1 and J usage is TRBJ2-1, with 9 nucleotides matching TRBD1. The CDR3 runs 13 residues. J gave up 6 bases and V 7 bases, and 4 bases lay outside the gene matches. Per germline, CDR1 WNHNN and CDR2 SYGVQD (reference sequence). In DNA form, the CDR3 reads TGCGCCAGCAACGGACAGGGGTGCAATGAGCAGTTCTTC. Protein sequence: CASNGQGCNEQFF.

This chain links TRBV24-1 with TRBJ1-5, with TRBD1 identical over 9 bases. CDR3 size: 19 residues. Germline assignment: CDR1 KGHDR and CDR2 SFDVKD. Losses at the gene ends were 4 bases for V and 2 bases for J; bases not matched to a gene: 14. The CDR3 DNA sequence: TGTGCCACCAGTGACCCCCTTAATGGGACAGGGTATCGCAATCAGCCCCAGCATTTT. Its protein is CATSDPLNGTGYRNQPQHF.

V gene TRBV27 combines with J gene TRBJ2-3; D gene unclear. Germline V gene data show CDR1 as MNHEY and CDR2 as SMNVEV (reference sequence). CDR3 size: 17 residues. The germline V and J ends were trimmed by 5 bases and 0 bases, with 18 bases remaining between them. In DNA form, the CDR3 reads TGTGCCAGCAGTCCGCGACTTCGCGCGCCTAGCACAGATACGCAGTATTTT. Residues: CASSPRLRAPSTDTQYF.

V usage is TRBV6-2 or TRBV6-3 and J usage is TRBJ1-5; D is unclear. This CDR3 comprises 14 residues. Germline V gene data show CDR1 as MNHEY and CDR2 as SVGEGT. V was shortened by 5 bases and J by 3 bases, with 11 bases between the two germline ends. The DNA of the CDR3 is TGTGCCAGCAGTGCCGACTGGTCCAATCAGCCCCAGCATTTT. This codes for CASSADWSNQPQHF.

The chain has TRBV7-2 and TRBJ2-7; no definite D call. Germline V gene data show CDR1 as SGHTA and CDR2 as FQGNSA. Trimming took 1 base from V and 0 from J, leaving 4 bases between them. The CDR3 covers 13 residues. The CDR3 DNA reads TGTGCCAGCAGCTTAGACGCCTCCTACGAGCAGTACTTC. Its protein product is CASSLDASYEQYF.

This clone has a handful of counts. The rearrangement links TRBV29-1 to TRBJ1-5; tentatively, D is TRBD1 (6 bases). The CDR3 is made up of 13 amino acids. Looked up from germline, CDR1 is SQVTM and CDR2 is ANQGSEA. Trimming took 5 bases from V and 3 from J, leaving 11 bases between them. The CDR3 DNA is TGCAGCGTTTTGCAGGGGCTCAATCAGCCCCAGCATTTT. It translates to CSVLQGLNQPQHF.

V usage is TRBV27 and J usage is TRBJ2-3; 7 positions agree with TRBD1. The germline V gene has CDR1 MNHEY and CDR2 SMNVEV (reference sequence). After removal of 5 bases from V and 2 bases from J, the junction contained 4 bases not matched to a gene. The CDR3 runs to 14 residues. This chain's CDR3 is CASSHGTVTDTQYF. The DNA of the CDR3 is TGTGCCAGCAGTCACGGGACAGTCACAGATACGCAGTATTTT.

V usage is TRBV10-3 and J usage is TRBJ2-1; 7 positions agree with TRBD1. The germline CDR1 and CDR2 sequences are ENHRY and SYGVKD. The CDR3 runs 15 residues. V lost 3 bases and J lost 8; bases outside the gene matches: 10. As DNA, the CDR3 is TGTGCCATCAGTGAAAGAGACAGGGAGAAAGATGAGCAGTTCTTC. It is translated as CAISERDREKDEQFF.

This chain uses TRBV19 with TRBJ2-2; TRBD1 agrees at 8 bases. The length of the CDR3 is 14 residues. Per germline, CDR1 LNHDA and CDR2 SQIVND (reference sequence). The trim removed 5 bases at V and 3 bases at J, leaving 2 bases unmatched. CDR3 protein: CASSPTGDTGELFF. CDR3 in DNA: TGTGCCAGTAGTCCGACAGGGGACACCGGGGAGCTGTTTTTT.

The chain links TRBV7-9 to TRBJ2-3; D uncertain. V dropped 3 bases and J dropped 0 bases, with 10 bases sitting between them. This CDR3 has 15 residues. Germline V CDR1 and CDR2: SEHNR, FQNEAQ (reference sequence). CDR3 bases: TGTGCCAGCAGCTTGGTCCAGGATAGCACAGATACGCAGTATTTT. Its translation: CASSLVQDSTDTQYF. Full variable domain (missing parts from reference TRBV7-9 and TRBJ2-3): DTGVSQNPRHKITKRGQNVTFRCDPISEHNRLYWYRQTLGQGPEFLTYFQNEAQLEKSRLLSDRFSAERPKGSFSTLEIQRTEQGDSAMYLCASSLVQDSTDTQYFGPGTRLTVL.

The J gene is TRBJ2-7, the V gene TRBV3-1 (or the pseudogene TRBV3-2), with D possibly being TRBD2 (6 bases). This CDR3 has 16 residues. CDR1 LGHDT and CDR2 YNNKEL come from the germline V gene (reference sequence). V gave up 0 bases and J gave up 1 base, with 13 bases separating them. The CDR3 coding sequence is TGTGCCAGCAGCCAAGATCCGGCGGGGAAGTCCTACGAGCAGTACTTC. It translates to CASSQDPAGKSYEQYF.